One sample yielded the 31 T cell receptor beta chains listed below, sequenced in a study of blood T cell repertoires in COVID-19 (dated by TCRdb to the early 2020s). Libraries were constructed by the immunoSEQ multiplex PCR assay. As stored in TCRdb, this immuneACCESS dataset retains in-frame rearrangements with V and J assigned. A fraction of the clones does not appear; measured against another copy, unresolved V genes explain less than half of the discrepancy, and the remainder lacks a known reason. The sample table holds approximately 290,000 clones, of which approximately 84% were seen once. Around a sixth of the sample comes from the top ten. Sequencing was performed on peripheral blood. These receptors originate from a person between 70 and 80 years old with COVID-19, enrolled during active disease.

This clone has a handful of counts. The rearrangement uses TRBV7-3 and TRBJ2-5, with 8 bases fitting TRBD2. CDR1 and CDR2 (germline): SGHTA, FQGTGA. The junction had 6 bases not matched to a gene; V was cut back by 1 base and J by 5 bases. The CDR3 totals 15 residues. The CDR3 sequence is CASSLSGGRWETQYF. DNA for the CDR3: TGTGCCAGCAGCTTAAGCGGGGGGCGGTGGGAGACCCAGTACTTC.

In nucleotides, the CDR3 is TGTGCAAGTCGCTTCTTCAGGGATTCACCCCTCCACTTT. It codes for CASRFFRDSPLHF. V and J are TRBV12-2 and TRBJ1-6; the table's D call of TRBD1 was not tested on the DNA. TRBV12-2 is flagged as a pseudogene. CDR3 length equals 13 residues.

The chain links TRBV15 to TRBJ1-1; 7 nucleotides match TRBD1. Germline CDR1 is LNHNV and CDR2 is YYDKDF (reference sequence). This CDR3 region has 12 residues. Trimming at V came to 5 bases and at J to 10 bases, leaving 7 bases not matched to a gene. CDR3 DNA: TGTGCCACCAGCCTATTTAACAGGGGAGCTTTCTTT. This sequence encodes CATSLFNRGAFF.

The chain joins TRBV2 to TRBJ2-7, with D possibly being TRBD2 (6 bases). Trimming took 7 bases from V and 3 from J, leaving 28 bases between them. CDR3 length: 18 residues. In germline, CDR1 is SNHLY, CDR2 FYNNEI. CDR3 in amino acids: CASKSPEPQRWGDYEQYF. CDR3 in DNA: TGTGCCAGCAAGTCCCCCGAACCCCAGCGGTGGGGGGACTACGAGCAGTACTTC.

This clone showed up just a few times. The V and J genes are TRBV11-2 and TRBJ2-2; D is unclear. CDR3 length: 12 amino acids. Germline CDR1 is SGHAT and CDR2 is FQNNGV. V dropped 5 bases and J dropped 5 bases, with 6 bases sitting between them. This CDR3 reads CASSPTTGELFF. CDR3 DNA: TGTGCCAGCAGCCCAACAACCGGGGAGCTGTTTTTT.

The gene calls are TRBV19 and TRBJ2-2, with D tentatively TRBD2 (7 bases). CDR1 LNHDA and CDR2 SQIVND come from the germline V gene (reference sequence). CDR3 length equals 15 residues. The V end lost 1 base, the J end lost 8 bases, and 14 bases lay between the germline ends. Here the CDR3 DNA reads TGTGCCAGTAGTATAGCGGGGGGCACACCGGGGGAGCTGTTTTTT. Protein sequence: CASSIAGGTPGELFF.

This chain uses TRBV6-4 with TRBJ1-1; 9 bases map to TRBD1. This CDR3 has 13 residues. The germline CDR1 and CDR2 sequences are MRHNA and SNTAGT. V lost 4 bases to trimming and J lost 7 bases; unmatched junction nucleotides: 4. The CDR3 region is CASSARTGDEAFF. CDR3 nucleotides: TGTGCCAGCAGTGCAAGGACAGGGGATGAAGCTTTCTTT.

The table lists this clone with a few counts. The chain links TRBV24-1 to TRBJ2-2, with 10 bases matching TRBD2. The CDR3 contains 15 residues. Germline values: CDR1 KGHDR, CDR2 SFDVKD. V was clipped by 4 bases and J by 4 bases; unmatched bases: 2. In DNA, the CDR3 is TGTGCCACCAGTGAATCTAGCGGGAGCACCGGGGAGCTGTTTTTT. Its translation is CATSESSGSTGELFF.

The chain links TRBV30 to TRBJ1-5, with TRBD1 matching over 7 bases. J gave up 3 bases and V 2 bases, and 4 bases lay outside the gene matches. Germline CDR1 and CDR2: GTSNPN and SVGIG (reference sequence). The CDR3 loop spans 14 amino acids. CDR3 protein: CAWSIDRANQPQHF. The DNA of the CDR3 is TGTGCCTGGAGTATAGACAGGGCCAATCAGCCCCAGCATTTT.

J is TRBJ1-2 and V is TRBV29-1; no reliable D call. V lost 5 bases and J lost 6, with 16 bases in between. Germline V lookup: CDR1 SQVTM, CDR2 ANQGSEA. This CDR3 is 13 amino acids long. The CDR3, as DNA: TGCAGCGTTCGTCGGCAGGATGAGCATGGCTACACCTTC. Its translation: CSVRRQDEHGYTF.

The CDR3 here is CASSLGLAGGVKNIQYF. DNA of the CDR3: TGCGCCAGCAGCCTGGGACTAGCGGGAGGTGTCAAAAACATTCAGTACTTC. The chain is built from TRBV5-1 and TRBJ2-4, with TRBD2 matching over 15 bases. Germline trimming cut 4 bases from V and 3 bases from J; bases unmatched to any gene: 5. CDR1 is SGHRS, CDR2 YFSETQ, per germline. The CDR3 is made up of 17 amino acids.

The chain couples TRBV11-3 to TRBJ1-6; D gene unclear. Trimming cost V 5 bases and J 7 bases, with 9 bases left between them. Germline V gene sequence: CDR1 SGHNT, CDR2 YENEEA. The CDR3 has 13 amino acids. This CDR3 is CASSLGQNSPLHF. For the CDR3, the DNA is TGTGCCAGCAGCCTAGGGCAGAATTCACCCCTCCACTTT.

This clone has only a few counts. The J gene is TRBJ2-2, the V gene TRBV10-3, with 8 bases matching TRBD2. Germline V lookup: CDR1 ENHRY, CDR2 SYGVKD. The CDR3 sequence is 16 residues long. The ends lost 6 bases at V and 4 bases at J; junction bases unmatched: 10. The CDR3 spells CAIRKSGGAVTGELFF. DNA of the CDR3: TGTGCCATCAGAAAAAGCGGGGGTGCGGTCACCGGGGAGCTGTTTTTT.

Only a few counts were recorded for this clone. The J gene is TRBJ2-3, the V gene TRBV3-1 (or the pseudogene TRBV3-2); TRBD2 aligns across 9 bases. The CDR3 covers 18 residues. Germline-derived CDR1 and CDR2 are LGHDT and YNNKEL (reference sequence). V gave up 4 bases and J gave up 4 bases; unmatched junction bases: 15. The CDR3 coding sequence is TGTGCCAGCAGCCCCGGCTTCGGGGCGGGGGGGCCTCCAGATACGCAGTATTTT. Its translation: CASSPGFGAGGPPDTQYF.

J is TRBJ2-3 and V is TRBV18, with D possibly matching TRBD2 (5 bases). Trimming shortened V by 6 bases and J by 6 bases, and 16 bases separated the two germline ends. The CDR3 runs to 14 residues. The germline V gene has CDR1 KGHSH and CDR2 LQKENI. CDR3 residues: CASSESRGSDTQYF. The CDR3, as DNA: TGTGCCAGCTCCGAGTCACGGGGATCTGATACGCAGTATTTT.

The gene calls are TRBV29-1 and TRBJ2-5; D possibly corresponds to TRBD2 (5 bases). The CDR3 loop spans 12 amino acids. The germline V gene encodes CDR1 SQVTM and CDR2 ANQGSEA. Between the trimmed V and J ends, which lost 7 bases and 1 base, there was a span of 10 bases. The CDR3: CSGKAVQETQYF. DNA for the CDR3: TGCAGCGGGAAAGCGGTCCAAGAGACCCAGTACTTC.

V usage is TRBV4-1 and J usage is TRBJ2-7; 8 nucleotides line up with TRBD1. The CDR3 runs to 15 residues. CDR1 and CDR2 (germline): MGHRA, YSYEKL. V lost 5 bases, J lost 5 bases, and 11 bases stayed unmatched. This chain's CDR3 is CASSEPGQVGDEQYF. The CDR3 DNA reads TGCGCCAGCAGCGAGCCGGGACAGGTTGGTGACGAGCAGTACTTC.

The gene calls are TRBV28 and TRBJ2-3, with TRBD2 matching 10 bases. With V trimmed by 3 bases and J by 1 base, 4 bases remained unmatched. Germline values: CDR1 MDHEN, CDR2 SYDVKM. The CDR3 length is 16 residues. In DNA form, the CDR3 reads TGTGCCAGCAGTTTCCAGCGGGGGGGAGGCACAGATACGCAGTATTTT. This encodes CASSFQRGGGTDTQYF.

CDR3 sequence: CATSRESSGTDTQYF. The DNA of the CDR3 is TGTGCCACCAGCAGAGAGTCTAGCGGCACAGATACGCAGTATTTT. J is TRBJ2-3 and V is TRBV15, with D perhaps matching TRBD2 (6 bases). Germline assignment: CDR1 LNHNV and CDR2 YYDKDF (reference sequence). The CDR3 is 15 amino acids. Trimming left V 0 bases short and J 1 base short, with 8 bases between. Filled out from reference TRBV15 and TRBJ2-3, the complete variable domain reads DAMVIQNPRYQVTQFGKPVTLSCSQTLNHNVMYWYQQKSSQAPKLLFHYYDKDFNNEADTPDNFQSRRPNTSFCFLDIRSPGLGDTAMYLCATSRESSGTDTQYFGPGTRLTVL.

The V gene is TRBV27, the J gene TRBJ1-5, with a weak D call TRBD1 (5 bases). The V and J ends lost 4 bases and 1 base respectively, with 8 bases between them. This CDR3 has 14 amino acids. The germline CDR1 and CDR2 sequences are MNHEY and SMNVEV (reference sequence). This chain's CDR3 is CASSSRVSNQPQHF. The DNA for the CDR3 is TGTGCCAGCAGTTCCAGGGTCAGCAATCAGCCCCAGCATTTT.

As regards this clone: At one end, the junction sequence differs from germline, possibly due to a read error. The chain links TRBV7-9 to TRBJ1-5; D is unclear. This CDR3 has 13 residues. CDR1 is SEHNR, CDR2 FQNEAQ, per germline (reference sequence). The CDR3 loop reads CASRDSLGRVVNF. The CDR3 DNA sequence: TGTGCCAGCAGAGATTCCTTAGGGCGGGTCGTCAATTTT.

V and J are TRBV7-8 and TRBJ2-7; 11 nucleotides match TRBD2. V trimming: 3 bases; J trimming: 4 bases; junction bases outside the gene matches: 14. This CDR3 is 18 amino acids long. Germline-derived CDR1 and CDR2 are SGHVS and FQNEAQ. The CDR3 reads CASSFLPTSGSGAYEQYF. The CDR3 DNA is TGTGCCAGCAGCTTTCTCCCTACTAGCGGGAGCGGGGCTTACGAGCAGTACTTC.

The J gene is TRBJ2-1, the V gene TRBV11-2; 9 bases are shared with TRBD2. Trimming took 1 base from V and 8 from J; bases not matched to a gene: 9. The CDR3 has 16 amino acids. Germline V lookup: CDR1 SGHAT, CDR2 FQNNGV. CDR3 bases: TGTGCCAGCAGCTTAGGTGGTCTAGCGGGGTTGGATGAGCAGTTCTTC. This gives the protein CASSLGGLAGLDEQFF. Full variable domain (rest looked up from reference TRBV11-2 and TRBJ2-1): EAGVAQSPRYKIIEKRQSVAFWCNPISGHATLYWYQQILGQGPKLLIQFQNNGVVDDSQLPKDRFSAERLKGVDSTLKIQPAKLEDSAVYLCASSLGGLAGLDEQFFGPGTRLTVL.

This sequence joins TRBV7-2 and TRBJ2-1; a weak D match, TRBD2 (5 bases). V was trimmed by 5 bases and J by 7 bases, leaving 15 bases between them. The CDR3 length is 14 residues. Looked up from germline, CDR1 is SGHTA and CDR2 is FQGNSA. CDR3 DNA sequence: TGTGCCAGCAGCCCCCAGACTAATCCGAATGAGCAGTTCTTC. As protein: CASSPQTNPNEQFF.

This clone came up a few times. This chain joins TRBV5-1 and TRBJ2-1; D perhaps matches TRBD2 (5 bases). This CDR3 comprises 14 residues. The germline V and J ends were trimmed by 3 bases and 3 bases, with 10 bases remaining between them. In germline, CDR1 is SGHRS, CDR2 YFSETQ. The CDR3 is CASSSDRDYNEQFF. The CDR3 coding sequence is TGCGCCAGCAGCTCGGACCGGGACTACAATGAGCAGTTCTTC.

The genes are TRBV10-2 and TRBJ2-7; tentative D call: TRBD2 (5 bases). Trimming shortened V by 3 bases and J by 1 base, and 10 bases separated the two germline ends. CDR3 length equals 14 residues. The germline gives CDR1 WSHSY, CDR2 SAAADI. The CDR3 coding sequence is TGCGCCAGCAGTGATGTTGGGAGTTCCTACGAGCAGTACTTC. The encoded protein is CASSDVGSSYEQYF.

The chain joins TRBV7-2 to TRBJ2-3, with D tentatively TRBD2 (6 bases). In germline, CDR1 is SGHTA, CDR2 FQGNSA. The CDR3 sequence is 14 residues long. V was shortened by 5 bases and J by 1 base, with 10 bases between the two germline ends. The chain's CDR3 is CASSRDFRTDTQYF. For the CDR3, the DNA is TGTGCCAGCAGCCGGGACTTCCGCACAGATACGCAGTATTTT.

The rearrangement links TRBV27 to TRBJ1-1; D may be TRBD1 (6 bases). The CDR3 sequence is 13 residues long. The germline V gene encodes CDR1 MNHEY and CDR2 SMNVEV (reference sequence). V was shortened by 6 bases and J by 10 bases, with 18 bases between the two germline ends. The CDR3 DNA reads as TGTGCCAGCAGGCCTCCTGGACCGACAGGAGCTTTCTTT. This encodes CASRPPGPTGAFF.

This clone was found a few times. The V and J genes are TRBV10-2 and TRBJ2-1; 12 nucleotides align to TRBD2. Losses at the gene ends were 7 bases for V and 12 bases for J; bases not matched to a gene: 10. The CDR3 runs 14 residues. In germline, CDR1 is WSHSY, CDR2 SAAADI. The CDR3 DNA follows: TGCGCCAGCACCCCGCTAGCGGGGGGGCCGGGGCAGTTCTTC. Its protein is CASTPLAGGPGQFF.

The chain combines TRBV19 with TRBJ1-5; 7 bases line up with TRBD1. From germline, CDR1 is LNHDA and CDR2 SQIVND (reference sequence). The CDR3 runs to 14 residues. With 3 bases clipped from V and 7 bases from J, the junction kept 6 bases outside the gene matches. The CDR3: CASSIPGGYQPQHF. In nucleotides, the CDR3 is TGTGCCAGTAGTATCCCAGGGGGTTACCAGCCCCAGCATTTT.

The DNA of the CDR3 is TGTGCCACTACCGGACTAGCGGGAATTCATGATGTGGTTAACATTCAGTACTTC. This translates into CATTGLAGIHDVVNIQYF. This chain connects TRBV7-9 to TRBJ2-4; 12 positions match TRBD2. The J segment lost 7 bases and the V segment lost 10 bases, leaving 20 bases of the junction unmatched. CDR3 length: 18 residues. CDR1 SEHNR and CDR2 FQNEAQ come from the germline V gene (reference sequence).